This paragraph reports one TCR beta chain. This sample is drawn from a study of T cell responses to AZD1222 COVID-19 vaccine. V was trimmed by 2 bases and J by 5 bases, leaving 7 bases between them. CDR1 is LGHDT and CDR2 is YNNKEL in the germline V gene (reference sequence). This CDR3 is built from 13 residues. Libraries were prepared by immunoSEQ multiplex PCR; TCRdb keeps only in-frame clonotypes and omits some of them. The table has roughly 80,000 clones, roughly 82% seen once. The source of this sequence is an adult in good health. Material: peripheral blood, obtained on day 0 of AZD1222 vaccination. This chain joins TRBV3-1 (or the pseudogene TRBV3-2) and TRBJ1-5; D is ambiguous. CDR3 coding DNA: TGTGCCAGCAGCCAAATGAGGGATCAGCCCCAGCATTTT. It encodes CASSQMRDQPQHF.